The sequence of this T cell receptor (beta chain) was determined in a study of identical twins. Study-wide points: There was more out-of-frame TCR alpha sharing in monozygotic twins than models estimated. Memory repertoires lacked the insertion deficit that abundant cord blood beta clonotypes showed.

Addition of a universal primer site occurred through template switching, and cDNA carried unique molecular identifiers. One entry per CDR3 protein results from TCRdb running MiXCR on the 5' RACE reads. The data show around 470,000 distinct CDR3 sequences, 13% to 15% seen once. On this clonotype: What it binds is unknown.

Per the germline V gene, CDR1 is SQVTM and CDR2 is ANQGSEA. With 2 bases removed from V and 10 bases from J, the gap between germline ends came to 9 bases. The CDR3 consists of 11 residues. This same sample was also part of a study on yellow fever vaccine responses in identical twins. That work states: It has been reported that, in twins, the vaccine T cell response seemed partly convergent and partly personalized.

This receptor was taken from a woman aged 18 to 35 in good health. The genes are TRBV29-1 and TRBJ2-1; D gene unclear. Input material: CD4+ T cells sorted from blood. CDR3 sequence (DNA): TGCAGCGTTGAACCCCCCCGCGAGCAGTTCTTC. It yields the protein CSVEPPREQFF.